One and the same sample provided the 5 T cell receptor beta chains below, sequenced in a study of PD-L1 blockade in urothelial cancer. Sequencing used immunoSEQ multiplex PCR; TCRdb keeps in-frame clones, though not all of them. This sample has around 50,000 clones, with approximately 80% found just once. The sample's time point: pretreatment peripheral blood. Sequenced here: PBMCs, sampled around atezolizumab (anti-PD-L1) treatment. The source of these receptors is a man between 50 and 59 years old with urothelial cancer.

This chain links TRBV7-6 with TRBJ2-1, with D possibly TRBD1 on 6 matching bases. The CDR3 loop spans 18 amino acids. Germline values: CDR1 SGHVS, CDR2 FNYEAQ. V was clipped by 4 bases and J by 3 bases, with 22 bases between them. CDR3 region: CASSSPFPQGRVYNEQFF. DNA for the CDR3: TGTGCCAGCAGCTCGCCCTTTCCCCAGGGGCGCGTCTACAATGAGCAGTTCTTC.

The chain joins TRBV25-1 to TRBJ1-6, with a tentative D call TRBD1 (5 bases). This CDR3 has 14 residues. Deletions cut 2 bases from V and 4 bases from J, with 6 bases between. CDR1 MGHDK and CDR2 SYGVNS come from the germline V gene. The CDR3 DNA sequence: TGTGCCAGCAGTGAAACAGGTTATAATTCACCCCTCCACTTT. It is translated as CASSETGYNSPLHF. Combining the CDR3 with reference TRBV25-1 and TRBJ1-6 gives the whole variable domain EADIYQTPRYLVIGTGKKITLECSQTMGHDKMYWYQQDPGMELHLIHYSYGVNSTEKGDLSSESTVSRIRTEHFPLTLESARPSHTSQYLCASSETGYNSPLHFGNGTRLTVT.

This chain joins TRBV6-5 and TRBJ1-4; TRBD1 agrees at 7 bases. This CDR3 is 12 amino acids long. CDR1 is MNHEY, CDR2 SVGAGI, per germline. V was clipped by 5 bases and J by 11 bases; unmatched bases: 5. CDR3 in amino acids: CASSQDRRKLFF. The CDR3 nucleotides are TGTGCCAGCAGTCAGGACAGGAGGAAACTGTTTTTT.

There are a few counts of this clone. The chain carries TRBV7-9 and TRBJ1-2, with D possibly being TRBD1 (6 bases). Trimming cost V 5 bases and J 4 bases, with 11 bases left between them. The CDR3 totals 13 residues. The germline V gene has CDR1 SEHNR and CDR2 FQNEAQ (reference sequence). CDR3 bases: TGTGCCAGCAGCGCTACAGGGAGCTATGGCTACACCTTC. Amino acid sequence: CASSATGSYGYTF.

This clone came up once. This CDR3 is CASSLNPGQLNTEAFF. The CDR3 DNA reads TGCGCCAGCAGCTTGAACCCGGGACAACTAAACACTGAAGCTTTCTTT. The chain links TRBV5-1 to TRBJ1-1, with a tentative D call TRBD1 (6 bases). Germline lookup yields CDR1 SGHRS and CDR2 YFSETQ. Trimming took off 1 base at V and 2 bases at J, with 15 bases between the two ends. CDR3 size: 16 residues.